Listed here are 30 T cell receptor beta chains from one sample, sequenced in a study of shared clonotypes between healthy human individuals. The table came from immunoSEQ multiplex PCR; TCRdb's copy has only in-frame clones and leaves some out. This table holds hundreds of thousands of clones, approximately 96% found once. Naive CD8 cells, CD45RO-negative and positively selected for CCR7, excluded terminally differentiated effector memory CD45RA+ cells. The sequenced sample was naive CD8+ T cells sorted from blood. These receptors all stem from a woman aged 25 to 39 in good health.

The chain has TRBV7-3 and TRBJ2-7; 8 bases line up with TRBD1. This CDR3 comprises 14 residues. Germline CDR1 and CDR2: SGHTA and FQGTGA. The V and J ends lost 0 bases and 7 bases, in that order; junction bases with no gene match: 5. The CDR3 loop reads CASSLTQGAEEQYF. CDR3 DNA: TGTGCCAGCAGCTTAACCCAGGGGGCGGAGGAGCAGTACTTC.

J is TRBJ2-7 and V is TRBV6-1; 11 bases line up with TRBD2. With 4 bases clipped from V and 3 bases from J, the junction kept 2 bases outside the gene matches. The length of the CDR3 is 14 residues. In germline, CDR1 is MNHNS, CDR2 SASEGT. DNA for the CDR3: TGTGCCAGCAGTGTTAGCGGGAGGGTCTACGAGCAGTACTTC. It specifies CASSVSGRVYEQYF.

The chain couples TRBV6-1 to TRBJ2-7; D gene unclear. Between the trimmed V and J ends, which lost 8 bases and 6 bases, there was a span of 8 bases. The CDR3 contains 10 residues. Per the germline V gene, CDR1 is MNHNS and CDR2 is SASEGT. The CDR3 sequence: CASSALEQYF. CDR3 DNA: TGTGCCAGCTCGGCGCTCGAGCAGTACTTC.

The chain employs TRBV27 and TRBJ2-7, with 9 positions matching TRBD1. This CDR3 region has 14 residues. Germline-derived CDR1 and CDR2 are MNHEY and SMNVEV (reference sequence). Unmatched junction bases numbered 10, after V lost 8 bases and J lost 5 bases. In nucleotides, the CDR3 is TGTGCCAGCCGAGACCTGGGACAGGGACACGAGCAGTACTTC. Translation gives CASRDLGQGHEQYF.

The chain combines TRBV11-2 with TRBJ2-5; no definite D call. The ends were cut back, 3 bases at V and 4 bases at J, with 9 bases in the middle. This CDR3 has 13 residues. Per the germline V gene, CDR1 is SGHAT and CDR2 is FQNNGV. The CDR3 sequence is CASSLTISETQYF. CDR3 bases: TGTGCCAGCAGCTTGACCATTTCAGAGACCCAGTACTTC.

In DNA form, the CDR3 reads TGTGCCAGCAGCCAAGTGACTAGCACAGATACGCAGTATTTT. It encodes CASSQVTSTDTQYF. The rearrangement links TRBV14 to TRBJ2-3, with D unresolved. Germline lookup yields CDR1 SGHDN and CDR2 FVKESK. The CDR3 runs 14 residues. V lost 1 base and J 0 bases, leaving 5 bases between the germline ends.

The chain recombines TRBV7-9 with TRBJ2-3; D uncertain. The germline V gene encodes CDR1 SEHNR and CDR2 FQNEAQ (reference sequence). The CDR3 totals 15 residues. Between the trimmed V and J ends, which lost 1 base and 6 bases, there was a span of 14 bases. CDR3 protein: CASSLGGSLDDTQYF. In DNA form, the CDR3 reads TGTGCCAGCAGCTTAGGCGGCTCCTTGGATGATACGCAGTATTTT.

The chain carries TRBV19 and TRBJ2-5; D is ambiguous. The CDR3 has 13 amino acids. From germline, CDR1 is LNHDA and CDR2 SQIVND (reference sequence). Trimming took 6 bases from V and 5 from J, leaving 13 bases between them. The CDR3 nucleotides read TGTGCCAGTAGCGCGGCCGGGCTGGAGACCCAGTACTTC. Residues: CASSAAGLETQYF.

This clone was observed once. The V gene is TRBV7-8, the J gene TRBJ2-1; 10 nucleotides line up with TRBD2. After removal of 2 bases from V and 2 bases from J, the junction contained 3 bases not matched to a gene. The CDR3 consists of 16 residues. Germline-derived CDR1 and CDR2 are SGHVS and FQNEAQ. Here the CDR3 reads CASSLKLAGTYNEQFF. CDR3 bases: TGTGCCAGCAGCTTAAAACTAGCGGGAACCTACAATGAGCAGTTCTTC.

CDR3: CASSVADSGSTDTQYF. As DNA, the CDR3 is TGTGCCAGCAGCGTAGCGGATAGCGGTAGCACAGATACGCAGTATTTT. The chain recombines TRBV9 with TRBJ2-3, with a tentative D call TRBD2 (6 bases). From germline, CDR1 is SGDLS and CDR2 YYNGEE. V lost 0 bases and J lost 0, with 11 bases in between. This CDR3 comprises 16 residues.

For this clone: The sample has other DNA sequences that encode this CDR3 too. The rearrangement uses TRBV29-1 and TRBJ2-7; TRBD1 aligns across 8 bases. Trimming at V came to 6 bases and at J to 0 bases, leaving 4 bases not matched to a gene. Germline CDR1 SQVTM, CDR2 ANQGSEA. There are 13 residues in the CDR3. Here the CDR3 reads CSVGTGRSYEQYF. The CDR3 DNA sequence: TGCAGCGTGGGGACAGGACGCTCCTACGAGCAGTACTTC.

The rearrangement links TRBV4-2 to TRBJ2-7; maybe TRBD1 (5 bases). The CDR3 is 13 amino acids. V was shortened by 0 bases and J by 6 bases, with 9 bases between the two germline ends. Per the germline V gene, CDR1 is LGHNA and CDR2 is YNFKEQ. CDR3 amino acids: CASSQEVGAEQYF. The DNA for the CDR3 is TGTGCCAGCAGCCAAGAGGTTGGGGCCGAGCAGTACTTC.

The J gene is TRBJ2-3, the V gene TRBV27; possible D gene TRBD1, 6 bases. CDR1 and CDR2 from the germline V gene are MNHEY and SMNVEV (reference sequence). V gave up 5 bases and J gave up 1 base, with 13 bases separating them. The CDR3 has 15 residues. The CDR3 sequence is CASSASGEGTDTQYF. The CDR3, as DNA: TGTGCCAGCAGTGCCTCAGGGGAAGGCACAGATACGCAGTATTTT.

DNA for the CDR3: TGTGCCTCCGATCAGCGGGCGCCACGCTCCTACAATGAGCAGTTCTTC. This translates into CASDQRAPRSYNEQFF. The chain has TRBV19 and TRBJ2-1, with D perhaps matching TRBD2 (6 bases). The CDR3 contains 16 residues. Per the germline V gene, CDR1 is LNHDA and CDR2 is SQIVND (reference sequence). The germline V and J ends were trimmed by 11 bases and 0 bases, with 20 bases remaining between them.

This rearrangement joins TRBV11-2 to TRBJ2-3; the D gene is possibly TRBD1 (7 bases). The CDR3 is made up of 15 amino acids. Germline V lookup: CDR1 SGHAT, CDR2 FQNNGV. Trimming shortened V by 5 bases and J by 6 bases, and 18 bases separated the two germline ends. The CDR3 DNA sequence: TGTGCCAGCAGCCGCGGGACAGTCGATACTGATACGCAGTATTTT. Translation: CASSRGTVDTDTQYF.

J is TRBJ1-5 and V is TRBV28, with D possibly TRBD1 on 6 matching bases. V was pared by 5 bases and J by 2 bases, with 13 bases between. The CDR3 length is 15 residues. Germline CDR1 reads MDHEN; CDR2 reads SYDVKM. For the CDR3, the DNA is TGTGCCAGCAGTACCACAGGGCTCGGCAATCAGCCCCAGCATTTT. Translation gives CASSTTGLGNQPQHF.

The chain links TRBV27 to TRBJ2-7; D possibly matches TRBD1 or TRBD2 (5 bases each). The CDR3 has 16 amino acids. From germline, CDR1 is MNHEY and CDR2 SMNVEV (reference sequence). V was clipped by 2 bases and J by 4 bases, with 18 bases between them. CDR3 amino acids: CASSLNPGPHPYEQYF. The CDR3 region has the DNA TGTGCCAGCAGTTTAAATCCGGGACCTCACCCTTACGAGCAGTACTTC.

Here the CDR3 DNA reads TGTGCCAGCAGTGGTGCCAAAAACATTCAGTACTTC. Encoded protein: CASSGAKNIQYF. The V and J genes are TRBV2 and TRBJ2-4, with D hard to call. CDR3 length: 12 amino acids. The V end lost 4 bases, the J end lost 1 base, and 2 bases lay between the germline ends. CDR1 and CDR2 from the germline V gene are SNHLY and FYNNEI.

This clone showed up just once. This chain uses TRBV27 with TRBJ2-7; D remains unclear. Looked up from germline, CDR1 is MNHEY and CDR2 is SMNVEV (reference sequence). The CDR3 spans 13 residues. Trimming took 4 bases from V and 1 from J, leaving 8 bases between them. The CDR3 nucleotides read TGTGCCAGCAGTTGGGCACAGTCCTACGAGCAGTACTTC. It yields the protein CASSWAQSYEQYF.

The CDR3 sequence: CASSQGLYEQYF. In DNA, the CDR3 is TGTGCCAGCAGCCAGGGACTTTACGAGCAGTACTTC. The rearrangement uses TRBV6-5 and TRBJ2-7; TRBD2 might be the D (6 bases). This CDR3 spans 12 amino acids. V was trimmed by 6 bases and J by 4 bases, leaving 10 bases between them. CDR1 and CDR2 (germline): MNHEY, SVGAGI.

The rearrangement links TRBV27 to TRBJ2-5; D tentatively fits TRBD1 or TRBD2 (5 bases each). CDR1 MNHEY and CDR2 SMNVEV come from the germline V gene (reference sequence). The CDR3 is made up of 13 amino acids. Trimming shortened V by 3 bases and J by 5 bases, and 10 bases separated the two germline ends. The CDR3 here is CASSFPGTETQYF. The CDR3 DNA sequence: TGTGCCAGCAGTTTCCCGGGGACGGAGACCCAGTACTTC.

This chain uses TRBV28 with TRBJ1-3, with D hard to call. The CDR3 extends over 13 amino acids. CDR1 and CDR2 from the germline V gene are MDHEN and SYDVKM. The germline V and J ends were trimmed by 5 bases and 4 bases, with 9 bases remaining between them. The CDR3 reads CASSATVGNTIYF. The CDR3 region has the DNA TGTGCCAGCAGTGCGACGGTAGGAAACACCATATATTTT. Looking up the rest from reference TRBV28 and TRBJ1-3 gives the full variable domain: DVKVTQSSRYLVKRTGEKVFLECVQDMDHENMFWYRQDPGLGLRLIYFSYDVKMKEKGDIPEGYSVSREKKERFSLILESASTNQTSMYLCASSATVGNTIYFGEGSWLTVV.

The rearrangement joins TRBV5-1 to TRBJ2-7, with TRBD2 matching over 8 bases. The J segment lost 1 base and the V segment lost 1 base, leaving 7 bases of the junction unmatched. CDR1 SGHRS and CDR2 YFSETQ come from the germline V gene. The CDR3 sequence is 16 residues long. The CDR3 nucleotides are TGCGCCAGCAGCTTGTATCCCAGCGGGAGTTCCTACGAGCAGTACTTC. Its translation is CASSLYPSGSSYEQYF.

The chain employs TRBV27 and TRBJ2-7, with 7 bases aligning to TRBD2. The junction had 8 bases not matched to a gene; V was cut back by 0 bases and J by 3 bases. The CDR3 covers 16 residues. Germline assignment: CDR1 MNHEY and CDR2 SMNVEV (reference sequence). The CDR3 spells CASSLSGGSSFYEQYF. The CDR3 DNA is TGTGCCAGCAGTTTATCTGGCGGGAGTTCGTTCTACGAGCAGTACTTC.

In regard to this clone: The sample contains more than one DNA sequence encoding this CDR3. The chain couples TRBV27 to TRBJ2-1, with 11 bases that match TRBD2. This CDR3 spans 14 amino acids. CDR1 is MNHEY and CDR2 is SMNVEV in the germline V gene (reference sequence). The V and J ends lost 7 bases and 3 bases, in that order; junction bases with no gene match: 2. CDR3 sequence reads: CASTTSGSYNEQFF. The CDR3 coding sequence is TGTGCCAGCACCACTAGCGGGAGCTACAATGAGCAGTTCTTC.

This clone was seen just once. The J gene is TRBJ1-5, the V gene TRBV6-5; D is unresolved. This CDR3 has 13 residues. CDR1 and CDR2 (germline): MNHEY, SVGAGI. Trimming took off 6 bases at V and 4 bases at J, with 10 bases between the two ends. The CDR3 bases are TGTGCCAGCAGCCGGATCCAAAATCAGCCCCAGCATTTT. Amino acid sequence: CASSRIQNQPQHF.

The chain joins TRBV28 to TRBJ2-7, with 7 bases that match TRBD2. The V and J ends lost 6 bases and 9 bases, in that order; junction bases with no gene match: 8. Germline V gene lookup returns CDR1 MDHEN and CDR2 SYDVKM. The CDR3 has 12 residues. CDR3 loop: CASSLRGGRQYF. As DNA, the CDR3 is TGTGCCAGCAGCCTTAGGGGCGGGAGGCAGTACTTC.

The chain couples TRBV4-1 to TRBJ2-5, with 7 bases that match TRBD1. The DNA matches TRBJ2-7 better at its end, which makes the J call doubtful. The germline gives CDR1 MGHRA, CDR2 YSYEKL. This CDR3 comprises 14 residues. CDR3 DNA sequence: TGCGCCAGCAGCCAAGAGGGACAGTCCTACGAGCAGTACTTC. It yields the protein CASSQEGQSYEQYF.

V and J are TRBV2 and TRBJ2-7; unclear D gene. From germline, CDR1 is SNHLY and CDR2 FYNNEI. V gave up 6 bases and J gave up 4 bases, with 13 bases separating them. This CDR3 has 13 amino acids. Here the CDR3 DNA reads TGTGCCAGCAGCGATGGGGTTTCGTACGAGCAGTACTTC. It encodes CASSDGVSYEQYF.

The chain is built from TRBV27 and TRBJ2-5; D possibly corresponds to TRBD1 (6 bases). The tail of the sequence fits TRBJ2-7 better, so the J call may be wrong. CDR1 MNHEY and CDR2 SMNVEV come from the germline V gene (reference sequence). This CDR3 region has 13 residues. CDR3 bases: TGTGCCAGCAGTGTATTACAGGGCCACGAGCAGTACTTC. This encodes CASSVLQGHEQYF.